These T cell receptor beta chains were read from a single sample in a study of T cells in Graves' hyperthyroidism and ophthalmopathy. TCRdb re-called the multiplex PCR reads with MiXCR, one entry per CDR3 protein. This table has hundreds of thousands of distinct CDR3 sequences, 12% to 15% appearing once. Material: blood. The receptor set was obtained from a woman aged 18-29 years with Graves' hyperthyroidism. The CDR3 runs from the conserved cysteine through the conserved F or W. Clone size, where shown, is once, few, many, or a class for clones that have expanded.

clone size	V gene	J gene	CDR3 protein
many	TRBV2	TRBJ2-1	CASSKIDNEQFF
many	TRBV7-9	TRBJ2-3	CASSPRRWGKTDTQYF
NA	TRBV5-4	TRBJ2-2	CASSLGGLGYGELFF
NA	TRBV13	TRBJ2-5	CASSTYARGTETQYF
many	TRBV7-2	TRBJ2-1	CASSLRDYEDEQFF
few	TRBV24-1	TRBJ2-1	CATSDLTSGRGHEQFF
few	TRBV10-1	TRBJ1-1	CASTKGTPNTEAFF
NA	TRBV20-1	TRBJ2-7	CSAYGTDYGRVSYEQYF
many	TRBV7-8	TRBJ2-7	CASSLVAGGPKEQYF
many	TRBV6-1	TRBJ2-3	CASNVETEAYHGTDTQYF
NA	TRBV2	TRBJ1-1	CASSQLAEAFF
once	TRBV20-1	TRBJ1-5	CSAEGTGAVFGNQPQHF
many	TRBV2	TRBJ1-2	CASKPDNYGYTF
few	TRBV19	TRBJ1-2	CASSIGGQGINYGYTF